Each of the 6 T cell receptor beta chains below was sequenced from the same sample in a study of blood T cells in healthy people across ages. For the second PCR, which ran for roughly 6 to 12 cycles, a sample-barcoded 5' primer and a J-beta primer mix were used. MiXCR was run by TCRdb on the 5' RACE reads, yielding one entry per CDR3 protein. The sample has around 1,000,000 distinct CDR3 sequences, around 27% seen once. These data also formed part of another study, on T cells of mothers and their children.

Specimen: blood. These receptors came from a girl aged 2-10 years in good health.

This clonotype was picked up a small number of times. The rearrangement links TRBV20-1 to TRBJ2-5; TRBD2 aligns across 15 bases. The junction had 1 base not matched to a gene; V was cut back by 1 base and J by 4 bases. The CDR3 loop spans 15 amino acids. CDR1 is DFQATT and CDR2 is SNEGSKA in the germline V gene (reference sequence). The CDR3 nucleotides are TGCAGTGCTAGAGGGGGACTAGCGGGAGGAGAGACCCAGTACTTC. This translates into CSARGGLAGGETQYF.

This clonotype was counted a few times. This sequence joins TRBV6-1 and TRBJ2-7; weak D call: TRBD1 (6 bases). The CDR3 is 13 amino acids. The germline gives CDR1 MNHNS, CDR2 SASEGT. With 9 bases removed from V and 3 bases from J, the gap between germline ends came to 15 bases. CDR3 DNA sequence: TGTGCCAGTTATCAGGGGAGCCTCTACGAGCAGTACTTC. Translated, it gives CASYQGSLYEQYF.

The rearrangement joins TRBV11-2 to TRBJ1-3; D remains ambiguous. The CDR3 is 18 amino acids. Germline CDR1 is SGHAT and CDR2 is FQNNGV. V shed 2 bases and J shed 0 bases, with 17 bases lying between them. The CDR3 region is CASSLFVGSSFSGNTIYF. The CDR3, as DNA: TGTGCCAGCAGCTTATTCGTGGGCAGCTCCTTCTCTGGAAACACCATATATTTT.

The CDR3 DNA reads as TGTGCCAGCAGTTATGGTAGGCCAGGCTTCTACAATGAGCAGTTCTTC. Amino acid sequence: CASSYGRPGFYNEQFF. J is TRBJ2-1 and V is TRBV7-2, with D hard to call. CDR3 length equals 16 residues. V shed 6 bases and J shed 3 bases, with 18 bases lying between them. CDR1 and CDR2 from the germline V gene are SGHTA and FQGNSA.

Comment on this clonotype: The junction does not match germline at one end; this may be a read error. CDR3 nucleotide sequence: TGTGCCGGCAGCCAAGGACCGGGTAGGTACGAGCAGTACTTC. Its translation: CAGSQGPGRYEQYF. This chain links TRBV4-2 with TRBJ2-7; no reliable D call. From germline, CDR1 is LGHNA and CDR2 YNFKEQ. There are 14 residues in the CDR3.

In nucleotides, the CDR3 is TGTGCCAGCAGCTTGAATACTAGGTCAGATACGCAGTATTTT. This gives the protein CASSLNTRSDTQYF. The chain has TRBV5-5 and TRBJ2-3; D possibly corresponds to TRBD2 (5 bases). CDR1 is SGHKS, CDR2 YYEKEE, per germline (reference sequence). Between the trimmed V and J ends, which lost 1 base and 4 bases, there was a span of 10 bases. CDR3 length equals 14 residues.